This is a list of T cell receptor beta chains from one sample in a study of blood T cells in healthy people across ages. TCRdb re-called the 5' RACE reads with MiXCR, one entry per CDR3 protein. The sample records roughly 1,300,000 distinct CDR3 sequences, roughly 60% being singletons. The sequenced material came from blood. The receptors come from a man aged 18 to 35 in good health. CDR3s include the opening cysteine and the closing phenylalanine or tryptophan. The D gene is left open where the match is weak. Expanded clones get a size class; other rows say once, few or many, or leave the size out.

v_call	d_call	j_call	clone_size	cdr3_aa	cdr3_nt
TRBV2	TRBD1	TRBJ2-7	NA	CASGQDRGSYEQYF	TGTGCCAGCGGGCAAGACAGGGGATCCTACGAGCAGTACTTC
TRBV3-1	NA	TRBJ2-7	NA	CASSQALGLSSYEQYF	TGTGCCAGCAGCCAAGCGTTAGGACTCAGCTCCTACGAGCAGTACTTC
TRBV5-1	NA	TRBJ1-5	NA	CASSVRGPYSNQPQHF	TGCGCCAGCAGCGTTCGGGGGCCTTATAGCAATCAGCCCCAGCATTTT
TRBV28	TRBD2	TRBJ2-1	few	CASSLPGTSGGYNEQFF	TGTGCCAGCAGTCTCCCTGGGACTAGCGGGGGGTACAATGAGCAGTTCTTC
TRBV15	NA	TRBJ2-1	NA	CATSRDRGASGNERFF	TGTGCCACCAGCAGAGATAGGGGGGCGTCGGGTAATGAGCGGTTCTTC
TRBV20-1	TRBD1	TRBJ1-1	NA	CSARDHLQGAGTEAFF	TGCAGTGCTAGAGATCATTTACAGGGGGCCGGCACTGAAGCTTTCTTT
TRBV25-1	TRBD1	TRBJ2-7	NA	CASSESGTGGATYEQYF	TGTGCCAGCAGTGAATCTGGGACAGGGGGCGCGACCTACGAGCAGTACTTC
TRBV20-1	NA	TRBJ1-2	few	CSAQPINYGYTF	TGCAGTGCCCAGCCAATTAACTATGGCTACACCTTC
TRBV4-1	NA	TRBJ2-1	NA	CASSQVVTDSYNEQFF	TGCGCCAGCAGCCAAGTCGTGACAGACTCCTACAATGAGCAGTTCTTC
TRBV6-5	NA	TRBJ1-5	NA	CASSQSARGGNQPQHF	TGTGCCAGCAGTCAATCCGCGAGGGGTGGCAATCAGCCCCAGCATTTT
TRBV11-3	NA	TRBJ2-1	NA	CASSPASANEQFF	TGTGCCAGCAGCCCCGCCTCGGCCAATGAGCAGTTCTTC
TRBV7-2	NA	TRBJ1-1	NA	CASSLDRSRVNTEAFF	TGTGCCAGCAGCTTAGACCGTAGTCGGGTGAACACTGAAGCTTTCTTT
TRBV5-1	NA	TRBJ2-1	NA	CASSAGLSNEQFF	TGCGCCAGCAGCGCGGGACTTTCTAATGAGCAGTTCTTC
TRBV20-1	NA	TRBJ1-6	many	CSAPPGTGVSPLHF	TGCAGTGCGCCCCCCGGAACGGGGGTTTCACCCCTCCACTTT
TRBV29-1	NA	TRBJ2-1	few	CSVEPRLAPEQFF	TGCAGCGTTGAGCCTAGGTTGGCCCCTGAGCAGTTCTTC
TRBV7-9	TRBD1	TRBJ2-7	NA	CASSLDGTVKYF	TGTGCCAGCAGCTTAGATGGGACAGTGAAGTACTTC
TRBV4-1	TRBD1	TRBJ1-2	NA	CASSQTEGANYGYTF	TGCGCCAGCAGCCAGACAGAGGGGGCCAACTATGGCTACACCTTC
TRBV10-3	NA	TRBJ1-5	NA	CAISEASNQPQHF	TGTGCCATCAGTGAGGCCAGCAATCAGCCCCAGCATTTT
TRBV19	NA	TRBJ1-2	NA	CASSNDRTSTGYTF	TGTGCCAGTAGTAACGACAGGACCTCAACTGGCTACACCTTC
TRBV11-2	NA	TRBJ2-1	NA	CASILMGIHSYNEQFF	TGTGCCAGCATCCTGATGGGGATTCACTCCTACAATGAGCAGTTCTTC
TRBV10-3	TRBD2	TRBJ2-1	NA	CAISESELRTRHREQFF	TGTGCCATCAGTGAGTCGGAATTGCGGACTAGGCATAGAGAGCAGTTCTTC
TRBV9	NA	TRBJ2-6	few	CASSVALGTGANVLTF	TGTGCCAGCAGCGTAGCTTTGGGAACTGGGGCCAACGTCCTGACTTTC
TRBV29-1	NA	TRBJ1-1	few	CSDIQGYTEAFF	TGCAGCGACATACAGGGATACACTGAAGCTTTCTTT
TRBV7-9	TRBD2	TRBJ2-1	NA	CASSLVGRGGVIADEQFF	TGTGCCAGCAGCTTAGTTGGAAGGGGAGGGGTCATTGCGGATGAGCAGTTCTTC
TRBV14	NA	TRBJ2-1	NA	CANNRAVGEQFF	TGTGCCAACAACAGGGCGGTGGGTGAGCAGTTCTTC
TRBV6-5	TRBD1	TRBJ2-7	few	CASSYPGQGLYEQYF	TGTGCCAGCAGTTACCCCGGACAGGGGCTATACGAGCAGTACTTC
TRBV4-1	NA	TRBJ1-6	NA	CASSQDWGADNSPLHF	TGCGCCAGCAGCCAAGATTGGGGGGCAGATAATTCACCCCTCCACTTT
TRBV20-1	TRBD1	TRBJ2-5	few	CSAPRDREERQETQYF	TGCAGTGCTCCCCGGGACAGGGAGGAGAGGCAAGAGACCCAGTACTTC
TRBV20-1	NA	TRBJ2-5	once	CSAGGIPQGKTQYF	TGCAGTGCTGGAGGCATCCCGCAGGGAAAGACCCAGTACTTC
TRBV20-1	NA	TRBJ2-3	few	CSVLIGGNSDTQYF	TGCAGTGTCTTGATTGGGGGGAATTCAGATACGCAGTATTTT
TRBV7-2	NA	TRBJ2-3	NA	CASRRGGTADTQYF	TGTGCCAGCCGGCGGGGTGGGACCGCAGATACGCAGTATTTT
TRBV4-2	NA	TRBJ1-1	NA	CASSQAKIRQDTLNTEAFF	TGTGCCAGCAGCCAAGCGAAGATCCGACAGGACACCTTGAACACTGAAGCTTTCTTT
TRBV20-1	NA	TRBJ2-3	NA	CSARVMLNTDTQYF	TGCAGTGCTAGAGTGATGCTTAACACAGATACGCAGTATTTT
TRBV3-1	NA	TRBJ2-3	NA	CASSGPTDSQYF	TGTGCCAGCTCCGGGCCTACAGATTCGCAGTATTTT
TRBV4-1	TRBD1	TRBJ1-5	NA	CASSHSQDRGLHQPQHF	TGCGCCAGCAGCCATTCCCAGGACAGGGGCCTCCATCAGCCCCAGCATTTT
TRBV5-1	NA	TRBJ2-3	NA	CASSEGTISGDTQYF	TGCGCCAGCAGCGAGGGGACGATATCGGGAGATACGCAGTATTTT
TRBV20-1	TRBD2	TRBJ2-5	NA	CSALPLAGDQETQYF	TGCAGTGCGCTTCCACTAGCGGGAGACCAAGAGACCCAGTACTTC
TRBV7-8	TRBD1	TRBJ1-5	NA	CASSFRKELGTGTGRFQPQHF	TGTGCCAGCAGCTTCCGAAAAGAATTGGGGACCGGGACAGGGCGCTTTCAGCCCCAGCATTTT
TRBV29-1	NA	TRBJ2-3	few	CSVVDLTDTQYF	TGCAGCGTTGTTGACCTCACAGATACGCAGTATTTT
TRBV5-1	NA	TRBJ2-7	NA	CASSFGSSTYEQYF	TGCGCCAGCAGCTTTGGCAGTTCAACCTACGAGCAGTACTTC
TRBV4-1	NA	TRBJ2-1	NA	CASSTEEAGYEQFF	TGCGCCAGCAGCACAGAGGAGGCGGGCTACGAGCAGTTCTTC
TRBV7-9	TRBD2	TRBJ2-3	NA	CASSSAPGGGPADTQYF	TGTGCCAGCAGCTCCGCCCCAGGCGGGGGGCCCGCAGATACGCAGTATTTT
TRBV6-2/TRBV6-3	NA	TRBJ2-4	few	CASTIRAAPKNIQYF	TGTGCCAGCACCATCAGGGCCGCACCAAAAAACATTCAGTACTTC
TRBV6-5	NA	TRBJ2-7	few	CASRFLNSYEQYF	TGTGCCAGCCGATTCCTCAACTCCTACGAGCAGTACTTC
TRBV29-1	TRBD1	TRBJ2-1	few	CSVETTGDNEQFF	TGCAGCGTTGAAACAACAGGGGACAATGAGCAGTTCTTC
TRBV6-2/TRBV6-3	NA	TRBJ1-1	NA	CASRLGNWDTEAFF	TGTGCCAGCAGACTGGGGAATTGGGACACTGAAGCTTTCTTT
TRBV27	NA	TRBJ1-2	many	CASSFGGNYGYTF	TGTGCCAGCAGTTTCGGGGGGAACTATGGCTACACCTTC
TRBV27	NA	TRBJ2-7	NA	CASSLDSQGGYGQYF	TGTGCCAGCAGTTTAGATTCTCAGGGGGGGTACGGGCAGTACTTC
TRBV6-6	NA	TRBJ2-7	once	CASSYLTNEQYF	TGTGCCAGCAGTTACCTAACCAACGAGCAGTACTTC
TRBV28	TRBD2	TRBJ2-3	few	CASSGPLAGGEDTQYF	TGTGCCAGCAGTGGGCCCTTAGCGGGGGGGGAAGATACGCAGTATTTT
TRBV4-1	NA	TRBJ2-7	NA	CASSQPPQSAGQLFYEQYF	TGCGCCAGCAGCCAACCCCCCCAGAGCGCGGGACAATTATTTTACGAGCAGTACTTC
TRBV6-2/TRBV6-3	TRBD1	TRBJ1-5	NA	CASRPMGQGAQPQHF	TGTGCCAGCAGGCCTATGGGACAGGGTGCGCAGCCCCAGCATTTT
TRBV29-1	TRBD2	TRBJ2-1	few	CSARAGGNNEQFF	TGCAGCGCCAGGGCCGGGGGGAACAATGAGCAGTTCTTC
TRBV5-1	NA	TRBJ2-5	few	CASSPLPEETQYF	TGCGCCAGCAGCCCGCTTCCCGAGGAGACCCAGTACTTC
TRBV11-2	NA	TRBJ1-1	NA	CASSPGLGGLAEAFF	TGTGCCAGCAGCCCAGGATTGGGGGGACTGGCTGAAGCTTTCTTT